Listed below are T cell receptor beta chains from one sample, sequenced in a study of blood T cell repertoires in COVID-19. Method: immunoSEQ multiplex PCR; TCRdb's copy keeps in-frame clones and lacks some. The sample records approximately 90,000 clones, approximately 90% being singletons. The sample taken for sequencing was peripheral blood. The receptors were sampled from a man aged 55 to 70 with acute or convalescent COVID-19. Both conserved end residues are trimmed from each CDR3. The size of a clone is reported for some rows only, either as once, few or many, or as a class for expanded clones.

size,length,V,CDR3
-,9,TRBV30,AWWGMEDYT
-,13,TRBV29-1,SVEGRLSDPDTQY
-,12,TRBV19,ASSIIGANYGYT
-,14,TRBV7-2,ASSFRLAGSYNEQF
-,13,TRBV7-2,ASSATGLAGNTIY
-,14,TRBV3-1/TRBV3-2,ASSHTDRGVNQPQH
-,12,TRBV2,ASSEKGWEETQY
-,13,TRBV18,ASSPKRGGDGTQY
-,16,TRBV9,ASSVESGDVSGANVLT
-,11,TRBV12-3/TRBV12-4,ASSLYSNTEAF
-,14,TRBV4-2,ASSQTGTGGFYEQY
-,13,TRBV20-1,SASSPGQGSGELF
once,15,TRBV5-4,ASSSGELRLRNTEAF